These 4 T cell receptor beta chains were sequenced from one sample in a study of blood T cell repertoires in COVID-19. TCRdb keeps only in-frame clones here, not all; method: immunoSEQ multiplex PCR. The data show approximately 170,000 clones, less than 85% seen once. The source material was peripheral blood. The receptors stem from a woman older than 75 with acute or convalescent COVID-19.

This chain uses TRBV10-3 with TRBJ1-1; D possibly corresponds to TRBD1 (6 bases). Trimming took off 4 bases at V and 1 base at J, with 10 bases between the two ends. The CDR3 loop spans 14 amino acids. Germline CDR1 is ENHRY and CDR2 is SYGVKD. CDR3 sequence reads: CAISGGRGNTEAFF. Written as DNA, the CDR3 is TGTGCCATCAGTGGGGGCAGGGGGAACACTGAAGCTTTCTTT.

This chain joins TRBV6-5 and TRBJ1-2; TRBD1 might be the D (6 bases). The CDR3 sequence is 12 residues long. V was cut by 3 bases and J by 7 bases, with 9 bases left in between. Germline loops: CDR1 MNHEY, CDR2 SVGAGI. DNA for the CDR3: TGTGCCAGCAGTTATGGGGGGGCTGGCTACACCTTC. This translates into CASSYGGAGYTF.

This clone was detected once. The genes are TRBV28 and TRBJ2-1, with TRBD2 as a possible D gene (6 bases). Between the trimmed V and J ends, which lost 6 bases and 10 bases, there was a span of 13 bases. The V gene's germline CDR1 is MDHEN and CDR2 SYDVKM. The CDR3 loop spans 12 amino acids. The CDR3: CASRLTRMEQFF. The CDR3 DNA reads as TGTGCCAGCAGACTGACTAGGATGGAGCAGTTCTTC.

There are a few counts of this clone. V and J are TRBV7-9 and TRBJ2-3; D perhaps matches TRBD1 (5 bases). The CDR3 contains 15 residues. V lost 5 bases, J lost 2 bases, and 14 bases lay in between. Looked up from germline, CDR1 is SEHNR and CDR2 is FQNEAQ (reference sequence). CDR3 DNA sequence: TGTGCCAGCAGCGTTTACAGGACCGTCACAGATACGCAGTATTTT. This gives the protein CASSVYRTVTDTQYF.